These T cell receptor beta chains were read from a single sample in a study of blood T cell repertoires in COVID-19. This table comes from immunoSEQ multiplex PCR, and its TCRdb copy is limited to in-frame clones, with some not included. In the table there are 97,000 or so clones, about 81% of which are singletons. The sequencing sample was made of peripheral blood. These TCRs come from a man at least 80 years old with acute or convalescent COVID-19. The CDR3 runs from the conserved cysteine through the conserved F or W. A D gene is named only where the DNA matches it firmly. Not all rows give a size; the values are once, few, many and, for expanded clones, a class.

D gene: TRBD1; clone size: -; V gene: TRBV5-4; J gene: TRBJ2-1; CDR3 protein: CASSRGGQPQFF; CDR3 DNA: TGTGCCAGCAGCCGAGGGGGACAGCCTCAGTTCTTC
D gene: TRBD1; clone size: -; V gene: TRBV19; J gene: TRBJ1-1; CDR3 protein: CASSLDRGANTEAFF; CDR3 DNA: TGTGCCAGTAGTCTCGACAGGGGCGCGAACACTGAAGCTTTCTTT
D gene: TRBD1; clone size: few; V gene: TRBV7-2; J gene: TRBJ1-2; CDR3 protein: CASSRDRDNYGYTF; CDR3 DNA: TGTGCCAGCAGCCGGGACAGAGACAACTATGGCTACACCTTC
D gene: TRBD2; clone size: -; V gene: TRBV19; J gene: TRBJ2-3; CDR3 protein: CASSIQPSGVSDTQYF; CDR3 DNA: TGTGCCAGTAGTATTCAGCCCAGCGGGGTTTCAGATACGCAGTATTTT
D gene: TRBD1; clone size: -; V gene: TRBV7-8; J gene: TRBJ1-1; CDR3 protein: CASSLTRDSMNTEAFF; CDR3 DNA: TGTGCCAGCAGCTTAACGAGGGACAGCATGAACACTGAAGCTTTCTTT
D gene: -; clone size: -; V gene: TRBV11-2; J gene: TRBJ1-1; CDR3 protein: CASSLGLYMNTEAFF; CDR3 DNA: TGTGCCAGCAGCTTGGGACTGTACATGAACACTGAAGCTTTCTTT
D gene: -; clone size: -; V gene: TRBV15; J gene: TRBJ2-7; CDR3 protein: CATSKTRGSDEQYF; CDR3 DNA: TGTGCCACCAGCAAAACCCGGGGATCGGACGAGCAGTACTTC
D gene: TRBD1; clone size: -; V gene: TRBV5-1; J gene: TRBJ2-7; CDR3 protein: CASSLQTGTGGNRQYF; CDR3 DNA: TGCGCCAGCAGCTTGCAGACCGGGACAGGGGGCAATCGGCAGTACTTC
D gene: TRBD1; clone size: -; V gene: TRBV5-1; J gene: TRBJ2-5; CDR3 protein: CASSSGQGRETQYF; CDR3 DNA: TGCGCCAGCAGCTCGGGACAGGGAAGAGAGACCCAGTACTTC
D gene: TRBD1; clone size: -; V gene: TRBV27; J gene: TRBJ1-2; CDR3 protein: CASSPRTGDGYTF; CDR3 DNA: TGTGCCAGCAGTCCCCGGACAGGGGATGGCTACACCTTC
D gene: TRBD1; clone size: -; V gene: TRBV19; J gene: TRBJ1-4; CDR3 protein: CASSQDRGAYEKLFF; CDR3 DNA: TGTGCCAGTAGTCAAGACAGGGGGGCTTATGAAAAACTGTTTTTT
D gene: -; clone size: -; V gene: TRBV29-1; J gene: TRBJ1-1; CDR3 protein: CSDGSGITEAFF; CDR3 DNA: TGCAGCGACGGGTCAGGGATCACTGAAGCTTTCTTT
D gene: -; clone size: -; V gene: TRBV5-6; J gene: TRBJ2-7; CDR3 protein: CASSLMDTPYEQYF; CDR3 DNA: TGTGCCAGCAGCTTGATGGACACACCCTACGAGCAGTACTTC
D gene: -; clone size: few; V gene: TRBV6-5; J gene: TRBJ1-1; CDR3 protein: CASSPSGRTEAFF; CDR3 DNA: TGTGCCAGCAGCCCGTCCGGGAGGACTGAAGCTTTCTTT
D gene: TRBD1; clone size: -; V gene: TRBV30; J gene: TRBJ1-2; CDR3 protein: CAWSGQGGGYTF; CDR3 DNA: TGTGCCTGGAGTGGACAGGGTGGAGGCTACACCTTC
D gene: -; clone size: few; V gene: TRBV25-1; J gene: TRBJ1-4; CDR3 protein: CASTRTGSEMKLFF; CDR3 DNA: TGTGCCAGCACCAGGACGGGGTCGGAGATGAAACTGTTTTTT
D gene: -; clone size: -; V gene: TRBV30; J gene: TRBJ1-6; CDR3 protein: CAWSVYDRGSPLHF; CDR3 DNA: TGTGCCTGGAGTGTATACGATAGAGGGTCGCCCCTCCACTTT
D gene: TRBD2; clone size: -; V gene: TRBV28; J gene: TRBJ2-2; CDR3 protein: CASSSLAGGVGELFF; CDR3 DNA: TGTGCCAGCAGTTCACTAGCGGGAGGTGTCGGGGAGCTGTTTTTT
D gene: TRBD2; clone size: -; V gene: TRBV4-3; J gene: TRBJ2-5; CDR3 protein: CASSPTREGWETQYF; CDR3 DNA: TGCGCCAGCAGCCCCACGAGGGAGGGGTGGGAGACCCAGTACTTC
D gene: -; clone size: -; V gene: TRBV6-2/TRBV6-3; J gene: TRBJ1-5; CDR3 protein: CASSYRGQTFSNQPQHF; CDR3 DNA: TGTGCCAGCAGTTACCGAGGACAGACGTTCAGCAATCAGCCCCAGCATTTT
D gene: TRBD1; clone size: once; V gene: TRBV9; J gene: TRBJ2-3; CDR3 protein: CASSLRGQGLTDTQYF; CDR3 DNA: TGTGCCAGCAGCCTCAGGGGACAGGGGTTGACAGATACGCAGTATTTT
D gene: TRBD2; clone size: -; V gene: TRBV6-2/TRBV6-3; J gene: TRBJ2-7; CDR3 protein: CASSYSTSGTLSYEQYF; CDR3 DNA: TGTGCCAGCAGTTACTCAACTAGCGGGACCCTCTCCTACGAGCAGTACTTC
D gene: -; clone size: -; V gene: TRBV5-6; J gene: TRBJ1-2; CDR3 protein: CASSLKEQALYGYTF; CDR3 DNA: TGTGCCAGCAGCTTAAAAGAACAGGCACTCTATGGCTACACCTTC
D gene: -; clone size: few; V gene: TRBV5-1; J gene: TRBJ1-3; CDR3 protein: CASSQGLAGAKHTIYF; CDR3 DNA: TGCGCCAGCAGCCAGGGACTCGCCGGGGCGAAGCACACCATATATTTT
D gene: -; clone size: -; V gene: TRBV27; J gene: TRBJ2-5; CDR3 protein: CASSPRTLKEAQYF; CDR3 DNA: TGTGCCAGCAGTCCCCGGACATTAAAAGAGGCCCAGTACTTC
D gene: -; clone size: -; V gene: TRBV13; J gene: TRBJ2-5; CDR3 protein: CASSQGGTGETQYF; CDR3 DNA: TGTGCCAGCAGCCAGGGGGGCACGGGGGAGACCCAGTACTTC
D gene: -; clone size: once; V gene: TRBV6-5; J gene: TRBJ2-3; CDR3 protein: CASSVSVKSDTQYF; CDR3 DNA: TGTGCCAGCAGCGTTAGCGTCAAGTCAGATACGCAGTATTTT
D gene: TRBD2; clone size: -; V gene: TRBV5-1; J gene: TRBJ2-2; CDR3 protein: CASSRLSSGGATGELFF; CDR3 DNA: TGCGCCAGCAGCCGCTTATCTAGCGGGGGCGCCACCGGGGAGCTGTTTTTT
D gene: TRBD1; clone size: -; V gene: TRBV28; J gene: TRBJ1-2; CDR3 protein: CASSSGQVSGYTF; CDR3 DNA: TGTGCCAGCAGTTCCGGACAGGTCTCGGGCTACACCTTC
D gene: -; clone size: -; V gene: TRBV12-3/TRBV12-4; J gene: TRBJ2-5; CDR3 protein: CASSSTQGETQYF; CDR3 DNA: TGTGCCAGCAGTTCGACACAGGGAGAGACCCAGTACTTC
D gene: -; clone size: -; V gene: TRBV15; J gene: TRBJ2-3; CDR3 protein: CATSRDGLHTDTQYF; CDR3 DNA: TGTGCCACCAGCAGAGATGGACTTCACACAGATACGCAGTATTTT
D gene: -; clone size: -; V gene: TRBV28; J gene: TRBJ1-3; CDR3 protein: CASSRDWTIYF; CDR3 DNA: TGTGCCAGCAGTCGCGACTGGACCATATATTTT
D gene: TRBD2; clone size: -; V gene: TRBV5-5; J gene: TRBJ2-5; CDR3 protein: CASRPDLRASGRIETQYF; CDR3 DNA: TGTGCCAGCAGGCCTGACCTACGTGCTAGCGGGAGAATAGAGACCCAGTACTTC
D gene: TRBD1; clone size: -; V gene: TRBV3-1/TRBV3-2; J gene: TRBJ1-6; CDR3 protein: CASSHRQGTNSPLHF; CDR3 DNA: TGTGCCAGCAGCCACCGACAGGGGACCAATTCACCCCTCCACTTT
D gene: -; clone size: -; V gene: TRBV6-5; J gene: TRBJ1-1; CDR3 protein: CASSSRRHTEAFF; CDR3 DNA: TGTGCCAGCAGTTCACGGAGGCACACTGAAGCTTTCTTT
D gene: -; clone size: once; V gene: TRBV3-1/TRBV3-2; J gene: TRBJ1-1; CDR3 protein: CASSLRSNTEAFF; CDR3 DNA: TGTGCCAGCAGCCTCCGCAGTAACACTGAAGCTTTCTTT
D gene: -; clone size: -; V gene: TRBV12-3/TRBV12-4; J gene: TRBJ2-5; CDR3 protein: CASSRDTLGTQYF; CDR3 DNA: TGTGCCAGCAGCCGGGACACCCTGGGGACCCAGTACTTC